In its sample, the clone carrying this T cell receptor (beta chain) was seen once. The V and J ends lost 7 bases and 4 bases, in that order; junction bases with no gene match: 12. CDR1 is SGHVS and CDR2 is FNYEAQ in the germline V gene. This CDR3 spans 16 amino acids. The entry originates in a study of CD4 and CD8 cells across lung adenocarcinoma regions. MiXCR was run by TCRdb on the PCR reads, yielding one entry per CDR3 protein. The data contain 11,000 or so distinct CDR3 sequences, 53% of them singletons. Donors had localized lung adenocarcinoma, a non-small cell lung cancer. The clonotype was recovered from a female donor with lung adenocarcinoma. The CD4 and CD8 labels of this study may be unreliable. The rearrangement links TRBV7-6 to TRBJ2-3; 9 bases align to TRBD2. What was sequenced was CD8+ T cells from the center of a lung tumor. The CDR3 sequence: CASTSAGREGPDTQYF. CDR3 nucleotide sequence: TGTGCCAGCACCTCCGCGGGGCGGGAGGGCCCAGATACGCAGTATTTT.